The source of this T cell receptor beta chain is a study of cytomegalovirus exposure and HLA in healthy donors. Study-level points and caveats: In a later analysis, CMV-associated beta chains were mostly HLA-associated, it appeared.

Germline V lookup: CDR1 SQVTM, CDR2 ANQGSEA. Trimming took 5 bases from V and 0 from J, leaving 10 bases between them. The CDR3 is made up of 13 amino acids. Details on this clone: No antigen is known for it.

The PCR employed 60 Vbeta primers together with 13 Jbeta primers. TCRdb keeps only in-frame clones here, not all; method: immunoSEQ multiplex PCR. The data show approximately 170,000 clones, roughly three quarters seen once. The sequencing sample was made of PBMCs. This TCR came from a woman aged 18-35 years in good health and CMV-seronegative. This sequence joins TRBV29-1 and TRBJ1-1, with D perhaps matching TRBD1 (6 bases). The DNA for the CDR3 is TGCAGCGTTTACAGGGATGTGAACACTGAAGCTTTCTTT. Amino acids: CSVYRDVNTEAFF.